What follows are 19 T cell receptor beta chains derived from one specimen sequenced in a study of T cells in Graves' hyperthyroidism and ophthalmopathy. The CDR3 regions of TCR beta were amplified from RNA transcripts. Primed by the HTBI set, a first-round RT-PCR was run on the TCR CDR3. TCRdb reanalysed the multiplex PCR reads using MiXCR and keeps one entry per CDR3 protein. The sample shows 600,000 to 650,000 distinct CDR3 sequences, roughly 20% of them seen only once. Sequencing was carried out using blood. The receptors shown here come from a man aged 25-45 years with Graves' ophthalmopathy.

The rearrangement links TRBV10-3 to TRBJ2-1; possibly TRBD2 for D (6 bases). CDR1 and CDR2 from the germline V gene are ENHRY and SYGVKD. V was clipped by 3 bases and J by 4 bases, with 22 bases between them. This CDR3 is 18 amino acids long. As DNA, the CDR3 is TGTGCCATCAGTGACGTAGGGCTAGCGTCAAAGGGGTACAATGAGCAGTTCTTC. It specifies CAISDVGLASKGYNEQFF.

There are many counts of this clonotype. CDR3: CASSPGQGSNEQFF. The CDR3 DNA reads TGTGCCAGCAGCCCCGGACAGGGTTCGAATGAGCAGTTCTTC. The chain has TRBV3-1 and TRBJ2-1, with 8 nucleotides matching TRBD1. Germline-derived CDR1 and CDR2 are LGHDT and YNNKEL (reference sequence). CDR3 length: 14 residues. The trim removed 4 bases at V and 7 bases at J, leaving 6 bases unmatched.

The chain combines TRBV6-1 with TRBJ2-1, with TRBD2 matching 9 bases. This CDR3 has 13 residues. CDR1 and CDR2 (germline): MNHNS, SASEGT. With V trimmed by 6 bases and J by 8 bases, 5 bases remained unmatched. The CDR3, as DNA: TGTGCCAGCAGGAAGCGCGGGGGGGATGAGCAGTTCTTC. This sequence encodes CASRKRGGDEQFF.

The CDR3 DNA reads TGCGCCAGCAGCCAAGATCCAGAGGGAAATTCACCCCTCCACTTT. Translation gives CASSQDPEGNSPLHF. This chain joins TRBV4-3 and TRBJ1-6, with D unresolved. V lost 0 bases and J lost 7, with 10 bases in between. The CDR3 consists of 15 residues. Germline loops: CDR1 LGHNA, CDR2 YSLEER.

This clonotype appeared many times. This chain uses TRBV2 with TRBJ2-1; 8 bases line up with TRBD2. The CDR3 length is 15 residues. The trim removed 4 bases at V and 0 bases at J, leaving 2 bases unmatched. Germline CDR1 SNHLY, CDR2 FYNNEI. The CDR3 is CASSGSGSSYNEQFF. DNA of the CDR3: TGTGCCAGCAGTGGAAGCGGGAGCTCCTACAATGAGCAGTTCTTC.

Many counts were recorded for this clonotype. This chain uses TRBV28 with TRBJ1-2, with 7 bases aligning to TRBD1. This CDR3 spans 17 amino acids. The V segment lost 6 bases and the J segment 2 bases; nucleotides outside the gene matches: 15. CDR1 is MDHEN, CDR2 SYDVKM, per germline. Here the CDR3 reads CASSGPNEGARNYGYTF. The DNA of the CDR3 is TGTGCCAGCAGCGGACCCAATGAGGGGGCGAGGAACTATGGCTACACCTTC.

This clonotype was detected ten times or more. The gene calls are TRBV10-3 and TRBJ2-1, with D possibly matching TRBD2 (6 bases). The CDR3 spans 16 residues. CDR1 is ENHRY, CDR2 SYGVKD, per germline. Trimming pared 3 bases from V and 2 bases from J, leaving 14 bases between. CDR3: CAISDLGSGPYNEQFF. The CDR3, as DNA: TGTGCCATCAGTGACCTAGGGAGCGGGCCCTACAATGAGCAGTTCTTC.

This clonotype appeared a few times. The CDR3 here is CAITTDTNYGYTF. CDR3 DNA: TGTGCCATCACCACGGACACTAACTATGGCTACACCTTC. The V and J genes are TRBV10-3 and TRBJ1-2; D may be TRBD1 (5 bases). Trimming removed 7 bases at V and 0 bases at J, with 9 bases between. The CDR3 extends over 13 amino acids. CDR1 ENHRY and CDR2 SYGVKD come from the germline V gene.

This clonotype was recorded many times. V is TRBV28 and J is TRBJ2-1; 9 bases are shared with TRBD1. CDR3 length: 15 residues. V lost 6 bases and J lost 8; bases outside the gene matches: 11. Germline V lookup: CDR1 MDHEN, CDR2 SYDVKM. CDR3: CASRRRDREVDEQFF. The CDR3, as DNA: TGTGCCAGCAGGCGACGGGACAGGGAAGTCGATGAGCAGTTCTTC.

This clonotype appeared a few times. J is TRBJ2-1 and V is TRBV3-1; 9 nucleotides agree with TRBD2. CDR3 length: 16 residues. Looked up from germline, CDR1 is LGHDT and CDR2 is YNNKEL (reference sequence). Trimming at V came to 3 bases and at J to 5 bases, leaving 8 bases not matched to a gene. In DNA, the CDR3 is TGTGCCAGCAGCCAGGCGACTAGCGGACTCCACAATGAGCAGTTCTTC. Its protein product is CASSQATSGLHNEQFF.

V usage is TRBV3-1 and J usage is TRBJ2-1, with 9 bases lining up with TRBD2. J was trimmed by 9 bases and V by 1 base; bases with no gene match: 13. The CDR3 runs to 17 residues. Germline CDR1 reads LGHDT; CDR2 reads YNNKEL (reference sequence). The CDR3 DNA sequence: TGTGCCAGCAGCCAAGTTTTTATTGCGGGAGGGCGGGGTGAGCAGTTCTTC. This codes for CASSQVFIAGGRGEQFF.

This clonotype has a count of ten or more. This sequence joins TRBV24-1 and TRBJ2-7; D gene unclear. The V gene lost 11 bases and the J gene lost 5 bases, with 15 bases spanning the gap. CDR3 length: 12 amino acids. Looked up from germline, CDR1 is KGHDR and CDR2 is SFDVKD. The CDR3 DNA reads as TGTGCCAAAAGGCTAGAAAGGGACGAGCAGTACTTC. Its protein is CAKRLERDEQYF.

V and J are TRBV6-1 and TRBJ1-3; D unclear. The germline V gene has CDR1 MNHNS and CDR2 SASEGT. This CDR3 comprises 13 residues. The germline V and J ends were trimmed by 8 bases and 8 bases, with 16 bases remaining between them. Written as DNA, the CDR3 is TGTGCCAGCCAAATGAACGCGGGTGACACCATATATTTT. Protein: CASQMNAGDTIYF.

V usage is TRBV9 and J usage is TRBJ2-5; D gene uncertain. Germline V gene lookup returns CDR1 SGDLS and CDR2 YYNGEE. The CDR3 extends over 15 amino acids. Trimming took 3 bases from V and 1 from J, leaving 13 bases between them. Here the CDR3 reads CASSARTDRQETQYF. As DNA, the CDR3 is TGTGCCAGCAGCGCTCGGACGGACCGCCAAGAGACCCAGTACTTC. Combining the CDR3 with reference TRBV9 and TRBJ2-5 gives the whole variable domain DSGVTQTPKHLITATGQRVTLRCSPRSGDLSVYWYQQSLDQGLQFLIQYYNGEERAKGNILERFSAQQFPDLHSELNLSSLELGDSALYFCASSARTDRQETQYFGPGTRLLVL.

About this clonotype: This could be a read error, since a much larger clone is one nucleotide away. The chain links TRBV6-5 to TRBJ1-1, with D unclear. CDR1 is MNHEY, CDR2 SVGAGI, per germline. CDR3 size: 15 residues. The CDR3: CAGSYELWMNTEAFF. In DNA form, the CDR3 reads TGTGCCGGCAGTTACGAGCTCTGGATGAACACTGAAGCTTTCTTT.

The chain combines TRBV3-1 with TRBJ2-2; a possible D gene is TRBD1 (5 bases). The CDR3 has 15 residues. Germline V gives CDR1 LGHDT, CDR2 YNNKEL (reference sequence). V was cut by 7 bases and J by 7 bases, with 19 bases left in between. CDR3 in DNA: TGTGCCAGCACCGTGGGGCCCGACCACGGCGGGGAGCTGTTTTTT. Translating gives CASTVGPDHGGELFF.

The V and J genes are TRBV6-4 and TRBJ2-5; 8 nucleotides agree with TRBD1. The CDR3 covers 16 residues. Germline CDR1 and CDR2: MRHNA and SNTAGT. Trimming cost V 5 bases and J 3 bases; bases outside gene matches: 11. The CDR3 region is CASSYPADRAEETQYF. In nucleotides, the CDR3 is TGTGCCAGCAGTTACCCCGCGGACAGGGCTGAAGAGACCCAGTACTTC.

Concerning this clonotype: The junction differs from germline at one of its ends, possibly a read error. J is TRBJ1-1 and V is TRBV18; TRBD1 matches at 9 bases. The CDR3 extends over 15 amino acids. The germline CDR1 and CDR2 sequences are KGHSH and LQKENI. The CDR3 DNA reads as TGTGCCGGCTCACCGCGTTCCGGGACAGGGAAGGAAGCTTTCTTT. Translated, it gives CAGSPRSGTGKEAFF.

This clonotype was counted only a few times. J is TRBJ1-5 and V is TRBV7-2, with 8 bases lining up with TRBD1. The CDR3 is 14 amino acids. V dropped 3 bases and J dropped 6; count of bases not matched to a gene: 4. The germline V gene has CDR1 SGHTA and CDR2 FQGNSA. The CDR3 loop reads CASSLYRGSQPQHF. The CDR3 DNA follows: TGTGCCAGCAGCTTGTACAGGGGGAGTCAGCCCCAGCATTTT.